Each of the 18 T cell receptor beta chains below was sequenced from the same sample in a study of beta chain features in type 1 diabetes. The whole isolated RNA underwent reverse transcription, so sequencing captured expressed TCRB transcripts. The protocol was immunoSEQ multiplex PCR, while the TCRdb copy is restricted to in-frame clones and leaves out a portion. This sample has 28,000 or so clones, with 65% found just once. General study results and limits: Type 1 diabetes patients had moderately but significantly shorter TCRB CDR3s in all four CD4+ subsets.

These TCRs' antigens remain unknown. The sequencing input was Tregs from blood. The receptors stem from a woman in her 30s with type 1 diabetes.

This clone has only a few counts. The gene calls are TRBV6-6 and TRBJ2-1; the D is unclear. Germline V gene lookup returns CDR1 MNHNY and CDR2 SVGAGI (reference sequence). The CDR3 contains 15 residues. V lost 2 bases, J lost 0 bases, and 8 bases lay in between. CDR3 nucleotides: TGTGCCAGCAGTTACCTCGCGGTCTCCTACAATGAGCAGTTCTTC. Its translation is CASSYLAVSYNEQFF.

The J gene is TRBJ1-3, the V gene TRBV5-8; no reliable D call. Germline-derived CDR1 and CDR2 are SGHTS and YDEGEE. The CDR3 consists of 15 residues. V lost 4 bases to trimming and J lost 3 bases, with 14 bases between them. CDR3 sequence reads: CASSTTGWRGNTIYF. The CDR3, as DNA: TGTGCCAGCAGCACTACGGGGTGGCGTGGAAACACCATATATTTT.

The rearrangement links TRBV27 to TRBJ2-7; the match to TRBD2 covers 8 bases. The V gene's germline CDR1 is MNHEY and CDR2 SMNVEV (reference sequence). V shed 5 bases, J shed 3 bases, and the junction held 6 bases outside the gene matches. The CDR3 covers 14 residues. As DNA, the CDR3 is TGTGCCAGCAGTAGAGCGGGAGATTTCTACGAGCAGTACTTC. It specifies CASSRAGDFYEQYF.

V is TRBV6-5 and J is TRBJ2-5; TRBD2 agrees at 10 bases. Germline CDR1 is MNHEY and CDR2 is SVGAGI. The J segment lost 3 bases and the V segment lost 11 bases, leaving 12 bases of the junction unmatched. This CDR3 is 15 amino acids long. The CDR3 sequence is CALIRASGRKETQYF. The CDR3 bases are TGTGCCCTCATCCGGGCTAGCGGGAGAAAAGAGACCCAGTACTTC.

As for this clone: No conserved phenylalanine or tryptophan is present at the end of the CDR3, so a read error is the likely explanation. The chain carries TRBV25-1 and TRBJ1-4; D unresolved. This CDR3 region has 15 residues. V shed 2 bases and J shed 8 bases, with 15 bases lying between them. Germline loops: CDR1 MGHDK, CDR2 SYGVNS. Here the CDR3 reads CASSERPIGREKLFL. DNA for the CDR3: TGTGCCAGCAGTGAAAGGCCCATCGGGCGGGAAAAACTGTTTCTT.

CDR3 coding DNA: TGTGCCAGCAGCCAAGTAGGAGTAGCGGCCTACAATGAGCAGTTCTTC. It specifies CASSQVGVAAYNEQFF. This chain uses TRBV14 with TRBJ2-1; weak D call: TRBD2 (6 bases). Trimming stripped 1 base from V and 2 bases from J, with 12 bases between. The CDR3 is made up of 16 amino acids. CDR1 and CDR2 (germline): SGHDN, FVKESK.

The CDR3 is CASSFSTGAYNEQFF. The CDR3 DNA reads TGTGCCAGCAGCTTCTCAACGGGAGCTTACAATGAGCAGTTCTTC. The chain employs TRBV11-1 and TRBJ2-1, with D possibly matching TRBD2 (6 bases). Germline CDR1 SGHAT, CDR2 FQDESV (reference sequence). The germline V and J ends were trimmed by 3 bases and 4 bases, with 13 bases remaining between them. The CDR3 runs 15 residues.

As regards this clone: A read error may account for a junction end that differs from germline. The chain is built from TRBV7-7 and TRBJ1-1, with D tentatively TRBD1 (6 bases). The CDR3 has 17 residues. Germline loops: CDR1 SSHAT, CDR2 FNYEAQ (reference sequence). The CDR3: CASSLVMSGHRNTEAFF. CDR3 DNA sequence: TGTGCTAGCAGCTTAGTGATGTCGGGACACCGGAACACTGAAGCTTTCTTT. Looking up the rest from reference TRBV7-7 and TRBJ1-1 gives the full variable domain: GAGVSQSPRYKVTKRGQDVTLRCDPISSHATLYWYQQALGQGPEFLTYFNYEAQPDKSGLPSDRFSAERPEGSISTLTIQRTEQRDSAMYRCASSLVMSGHRNTEAFFGQGTRLTVV.

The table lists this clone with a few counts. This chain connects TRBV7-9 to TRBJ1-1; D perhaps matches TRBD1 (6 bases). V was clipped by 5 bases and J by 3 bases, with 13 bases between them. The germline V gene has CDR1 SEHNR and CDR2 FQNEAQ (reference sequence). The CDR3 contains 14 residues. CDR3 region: CASSLIGGDTEAFF. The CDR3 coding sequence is TGTGCCAGCAGCCTTATAGGGGGGGACACTGAAGCTTTCTTT.

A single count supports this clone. Here the CDR3 reads CSVAGQGASGANVLTF. CDR3 in DNA: TGCAGCGTTGCCGGACAGGGGGCCTCTGGGGCCAACGTCCTGACTTTC. V usage is TRBV29-1 and J usage is TRBJ2-6; 11 bases are shared with TRBD1. Looked up from germline, CDR1 is SQVTM and CDR2 is ANQGSEA. V shed 4 bases, J shed 0 bases, and the junction held 2 bases outside the gene matches. The CDR3 spans 16 residues.

CDR3 in amino acids: CASRAGTVNTEAFF. The DNA for the CDR3 is TGTGCCAGCAGAGCCGGGACAGTGAACACTGAAGCTTTCTTT. The chain uses TRBV28 and TRBJ1-1, with TRBD1 matching 7 bases. With 6 bases clipped from V and 0 bases from J, the junction kept 4 bases outside the gene matches. CDR1 is MDHEN and CDR2 is SYDVKM in the germline V gene. The CDR3 is made up of 14 amino acids.

This CDR3 is CASSSPGTGFSYNEQFF. The CDR3 coding sequence is TGTGCCAGCAGCTCCCCCGGGACAGGTTTCTCCTACAATGAGCAGTTCTTC. The gene calls are TRBV5-6 and TRBJ2-1, with 8 nucleotides matching TRBD1. The V segment lost 3 bases and the J segment 0 bases; nucleotides outside the gene matches: 8. This CDR3 is 17 amino acids long. Germline CDR1 reads SGHDT; CDR2 reads YYEEEE.

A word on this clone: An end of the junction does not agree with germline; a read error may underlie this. The CDR3 DNA is TGTGCCAGCAGTTATGGATTCCCTAACTATGGCTGCACCTTC. It yields the protein CASSYGFPNYGCTF. V is TRBV6-5 and J is TRBJ1-2, with no clear D. The CDR3 has 14 amino acids. Looked up from germline, CDR1 is MNHEY and CDR2 is SVGAGI.

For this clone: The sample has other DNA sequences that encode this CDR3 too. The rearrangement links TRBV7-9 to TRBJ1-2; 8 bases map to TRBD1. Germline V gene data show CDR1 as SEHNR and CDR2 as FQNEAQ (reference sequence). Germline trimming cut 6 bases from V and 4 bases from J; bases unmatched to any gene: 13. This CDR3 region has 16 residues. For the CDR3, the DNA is TGTGCCAGCAGTCGCGGACAGGGCCAAACGGGCTATGGCTACACCTTC. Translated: CASSRGQGQTGYGYTF.

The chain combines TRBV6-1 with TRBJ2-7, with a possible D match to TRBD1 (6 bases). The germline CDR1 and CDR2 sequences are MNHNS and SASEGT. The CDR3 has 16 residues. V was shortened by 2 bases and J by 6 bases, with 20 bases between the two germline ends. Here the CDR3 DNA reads TGTGCCAGCAGTGAACAATTTGGACAGAGAGTCGGCGAGCAGTACTTC. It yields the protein CASSEQFGQRVGEQYF.

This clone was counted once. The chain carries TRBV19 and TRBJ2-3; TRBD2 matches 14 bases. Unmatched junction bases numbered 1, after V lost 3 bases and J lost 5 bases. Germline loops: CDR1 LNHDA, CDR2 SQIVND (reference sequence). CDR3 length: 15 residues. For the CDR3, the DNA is TGTGCCAGTAGTATCGGGACTAGCGGGAGAGATACGCAGTATTTT. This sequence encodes CASSIGTSGRDTQYF.

CDR3 residues: CASSASPGQGFGELFF. CDR3 coding DNA: TGCGCCAGCAGTGCTTCACCGGGACAGGGGTTCGGGGAGCTGTTTTTT. The rearrangement links TRBV10-1 to TRBJ2-2; 10 positions match TRBD1. The CDR3 has 16 residues. J gave up 7 bases and V 4 bases, and 9 bases lay outside the gene matches. The V gene's germline CDR1 is WNHNN and CDR2 SYGVQD (reference sequence).

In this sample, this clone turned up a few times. The CDR3 DNA is TGTGCCAGCAGTTTTCTAAGCGGGAGCGGAGATACGCAGTATTTT. It yields the protein CASSFLSGSGDTQYF. V gene TRBV7-2 combines with J gene TRBJ2-3; 8 bases line up with TRBD2. Germline V gene lookup returns CDR1 SGHTA and CDR2 FQGNSA. The CDR3 spans 15 residues. The ends lost 6 bases at V and 5 bases at J; junction bases unmatched: 10. Full variable domain (missing parts from reference TRBV7-2 and TRBJ2-3): GAGVSQSPSNKVTEKGKDVELRCDPISGHTALYWYRQSLGQGLEFLIYFQGNSAPDKSGLPSDRFSAERTGGSVSTLTIQRTQQEDSAVYLCASSFLSGSGDTQYFGPGTRLTVL.